The 30 T cell receptor beta chains below come from one sample, sequenced in a study of T cell responses to AZD1222 COVID-19 vaccine. Here immunoSEQ multiplex PCR was the method, and the copy in TCRdb shows in-frame clones only, minus some. Of 100,000 to 150,000 clones in the sample, around nine tenths were seen once. This material consisted of peripheral blood, taken on day 0 of AZD1222 vaccination. These receptors all stem from an adult in good health.

This chain connects TRBV9 to TRBJ2-3, with a possible D match to TRBD2 (6 bases). The CDR3 is 15 amino acids. The V and J ends lost 4 bases and 1 base respectively, with 13 bases between them. CDR1 SGDLS and CDR2 YYNGEE come from the germline V gene. CDR3 bases: TGTGCCAGCAGCCTCCAGCCGGGGGGCACAGATACGCAGTATTTT. Translated: CASSLQPGGTDTQYF.

This clone came up once. V usage is TRBV6-1 and J usage is TRBJ1-5, with D uncertain. Germline loops: CDR1 MNHNS, CDR2 SASEGT. V dropped 2 bases and J dropped 6 bases, with 11 bases sitting between them. This CDR3 is built from 14 residues. The CDR3: CASSETRHVQPQHF. CDR3 coding DNA: TGTGCCAGCAGTGAAACGAGACACGTTCAGCCCCAGCATTTT.

This chain uses TRBV5-1 with TRBJ2-1, with 9 bases matching TRBD2. The CDR3 is 15 residues long. Germline-derived CDR1 and CDR2 are SGHRS and YFSETQ. After removal of 4 bases from V and 0 bases from J, the junction contained 2 bases not matched to a gene. The CDR3 loop is CASSVAGDSYNEQFF. The CDR3 DNA reads as TGCGCCAGCAGCGTAGCGGGAGACTCCTACAATGAGCAGTTCTTC.

The rearrangement uses TRBV28 and TRBJ1-3; 7 positions match TRBD1. This CDR3 region has 13 residues. In germline, CDR1 is MDHEN, CDR2 SYDVKM. Trimming removed 6 bases from V and 2 bases from J; junction bases left unmatched: 1. CDR3 in DNA: TGTGCCAGCAGCGACAGGGCTGGAAACACCATATATTTT. Its translation: CASSDRAGNTIYF.

The chain's CDR3 is CASSLVGAGPNSPLHF. Written as DNA, the CDR3 is TGTGCCAGCAGCTTAGTGGGGGCAGGGCCAAATTCACCCCTCCACTTT. V and J are TRBV7-2 and TRBJ1-6; possible D gene TRBD1, 6 bases. Germline CDR1 is SGHTA and CDR2 is FQGNSA. The CDR3 extends over 16 amino acids. V was trimmed by 1 base and J by 7 bases, leaving 14 bases between them.

The chain joins TRBV5-4 to TRBJ1-2; D ambiguous. The ends were cut back, 4 bases at V and 5 bases at J, with 15 bases in the middle. The CDR3 has 14 residues. Per the germline V gene, CDR1 is SGHNT and CDR2 is YYREEE (reference sequence). CDR3 region: CASSHPDPWYGYTF. CDR3 in DNA: TGTGCCAGCAGCCATCCGGACCCCTGGTATGGCTACACCTTC.

This chain uses TRBV3-1 (or the pseudogene TRBV3-2) with TRBJ1-3; TRBD1 might be the D (5 bases). V was pared by 1 base and J by 3 bases, with 13 bases between. The CDR3 runs 16 residues. Germline values: CDR1 LGHDT, CDR2 YNNKEL (reference sequence). CDR3 loop: CASSQVWGGVGNTIYF. In nucleotides, the CDR3 is TGTGCCAGCAGCCAAGTTTGGGGGGGAGTTGGAAACACCATATATTTT.

Only a few counts were recorded for this clone. The chain joins TRBV7-9 to TRBJ2-7, with 7 nucleotides matching TRBD2. The V segment lost 5 bases and the J segment 6 bases; nucleotides outside the gene matches: 13. Germline V gives CDR1 SEHNR, CDR2 FQNEAQ (reference sequence). The CDR3 length is 15 residues. CDR3 amino acids: CASSPPGTGGGEQYF. The CDR3 region has the DNA TGTGCCAGCAGCCCCCCCGGAACGGGAGGTGGCGAGCAGTACTTC.

The chain couples TRBV29-1 to TRBJ2-7, with D maybe TRBD1 (6 bases). Germline V gene lookup returns CDR1 SQVTM and CDR2 ANQGSEA. Deletions cut 0 bases from V and 3 bases from J, with 6 bases between. CDR3 size: 12 residues. The chain's CDR3 is CSVEEQGYEQYF. In DNA, the CDR3 is TGCAGCGTTGAAGAACAGGGCTACGAGCAGTACTTC.

The V call is TRBV5-4, the J call TRBJ2-5, with D possibly matching TRBD1 (6 bases). The V gene lost 4 bases and the J gene lost 4 bases, with 14 bases spanning the gap. CDR1 SGHNT and CDR2 YYREEE come from the germline V gene (reference sequence). The CDR3 has 14 residues. This chain's CDR3 is CASSTGSWGETQYF. The CDR3, as DNA: TGTGCCAGCAGCACAGGGTCCTGGGGAGAGACCCAGTACTTC. The full variable domain, rest sourced from reference TRBV5-4 and TRBJ2-5, is ETGVTQSPTHLIKTRGQQVTLRCSSQSGHNTVSWYQQALGQGPQFIFQYYREEENGRGNFPPRFSGLQFPNYSSELNVNALELDDSALYLCASSTGSWGETQYFGPGTRLLVL.

The chain joins TRBV29-1 to TRBJ1-4; D unclear. There are 13 residues in the CDR3. Germline V gives CDR1 SQVTM, CDR2 ANQGSEA. V lost 5 bases and J lost 8, with 15 bases in between. The CDR3 DNA reads as TGCAGCGTTCAAGGGCTGGGTGGCGAAAAACTGTTTTTT. Residues: CSVQGLGGEKLFF.

The chain combines TRBV6-5 with TRBJ1-2; 10 bases fit TRBD1. The CDR3 covers 16 residues. Germline CDR1 MNHEY, CDR2 SVGAGI. With 0 bases clipped from V and 7 bases from J, the junction kept 8 bases outside the gene matches. This CDR3 reads CASSYSLSGQGIGYTF. CDR3 DNA: TGTGCCAGCAGTTACTCGTTATCGGGACAGGGGATTGGCTACACCTTC.

The V gene is TRBV30, the J gene TRBJ1-1; no firm D call. The CDR3 totals 14 residues. Germline V lookup: CDR1 GTSNPN, CDR2 SVGIG (reference sequence). Deletions cut 5 bases from V and 2 bases from J, with 15 bases between. The CDR3 DNA reads as TGTGCCTGGGGTCCCGTGCTAAAAAACACTGAAGCTTTCTTT. This codes for CAWGPVLKNTEAFF.

The CDR3 loop is CSVEKGRRAGTQYF. In nucleotides, the CDR3 is TGCAGCGTTGAAAAGGGAAGGCGGGCAGGGACCCAGTACTTC. The rearrangement uses TRBV29-1 and TRBJ2-5; D is perhaps TRBD2 (5 bases). The V end lost 2 bases, the J end lost 7 bases, and 17 bases lay between the germline ends. This CDR3 region has 14 residues. Looked up from germline, CDR1 is SQVTM and CDR2 is ANQGSEA.

The count of this clone is one. V and J are TRBV6-5 and TRBJ1-2, with unresolved D. The ends were cut back, 3 bases at V and 2 bases at J, with 13 bases in the middle. Germline V gene sequence: CDR1 MNHEY, CDR2 SVGAGI. The CDR3 sequence is 15 residues long. The CDR3 coding sequence is TGTGCCAGCAGTTATTCTGGGAGCGGCAACTATGGCTACACCTTC. Residues: CASSYSGSGNYGYTF.

The V gene is TRBV7-2, the J gene TRBJ2-1; D remains ambiguous. The CDR3 is 13 residues long. Germline CDR1 and CDR2: SGHTA and FQGNSA. The V gene lost 2 bases and the J gene lost 1 base, with 3 bases spanning the gap. CDR3 protein: CASSLTSYNEQFF. CDR3 coding DNA: TGTGCCAGCAGCTTAACGTCCTACAATGAGCAGTTCTTC.

The chain combines TRBV28 with TRBJ2-7, with 7 bases identical to TRBD2. CDR1 is MDHEN and CDR2 is SYDVKM in the germline V gene. V lost 8 bases, J lost 7 bases, and 20 bases stayed unmatched. The CDR3 length is 16 residues. The CDR3 is CASVSGSGTGQSEQYF. The CDR3 nucleotides are TGTGCCAGCGTATCCGGGAGCGGGACTGGGCAAAGTGAGCAGTACTTC. The whole variable domain, filled in from reference TRBV28 and TRBJ2-7, reads DVKVTQSSRYLVKRTGEKVFLECVQDMDHENMFWYRQDPGLGLRLIYFSYDVKMKEKGDIPEGYSVSREKKERFSLILESASTNQTSMYLCASVSGSGTGQSEQYFGPGTRLTVT.

This clone was counted once. The CDR3 is CASNRDISNTGELFF. The CDR3 coding sequence is TGTGCCAGCAACCGGGACATCTCGAACACCGGGGAGCTGTTTTTT. The J gene is TRBJ2-2, the V gene TRBV2, with a weak D call TRBD1 (6 bases). In germline, CDR1 is SNHLY, CDR2 FYNNEI. The CDR3 is made up of 15 amino acids. The V and J ends lost 7 bases and 0 bases respectively, with 12 bases between them. The full variable domain, completed using reference TRBV2 and TRBJ2-2, is EPEVTQTPSHQVTQMGQEVILRCVPISNHLYFYWYRQILGQKVEFLVSFYNNEISEKSEIFDDQFSVERPDGSNFTLKIRSTKLEDSAMYFCASNRDISNTGELFFGEGSRLTVL.

The rearrangement links TRBV27 to TRBJ1-2, with 8 bases aligning to TRBD1. V shed 5 bases, J shed 5 bases, and the junction held 4 bases outside the gene matches. CDR1 and CDR2 from the germline V gene are MNHEY and SMNVEV (reference sequence). This CDR3 region has 13 residues. In DNA, the CDR3 is TGTGCCAGCAGTATGACAGGGGCGTATGGCTACACCTTC. Translating it yields CASSMTGAYGYTF.

The V call is TRBV15, the J call TRBJ1-3, with 8 bases identical to TRBD1. The ends lost 3 bases at V and 2 bases at J; junction bases unmatched: 3. The CDR3 spans 15 residues. Germline V gene sequence: CDR1 LNHNV, CDR2 YYDKDF (reference sequence). The CDR3 DNA sequence: TGTGCCACCAGCAGGGACAGGGCGGCTGGAAACACCATATATTTT. Translation gives CATSRDRAAGNTIYF.

The chain joins TRBV5-1 to TRBJ2-7, with 9 bases lining up with TRBD1. Germline trimming cut 4 bases from V and 2 bases from J; bases unmatched to any gene: 4. The germline CDR1 and CDR2 sequences are SGHRS and YFSETQ. The CDR3 consists of 14 residues. The CDR3 nucleotides read TGCGCCAGCAGCGCCGGGACAGGGACCTACGAGCAGTACTTC. Translation gives CASSAGTGTYEQYF.

The chain links TRBV19 to TRBJ2-2, with D hard to call. The germline gives CDR1 LNHDA, CDR2 SQIVND (reference sequence). CDR3 size: 14 residues. V was pared by 5 bases and J by 2 bases, with 9 bases between. The DNA of the CDR3 is TGTGCCAGTAGTTTCCGAAGCAACACCGGGGAGCTGTTTTTT. Its protein is CASSFRSNTGELFF.

The chain recombines TRBV12-5 with TRBJ2-3; 16 bases map to TRBD2. After removal of 5 bases from V and 4 bases from J, the junction contained 3 bases not matched to a gene. The CDR3 loop spans 16 amino acids. Germline CDR1 LGHNT, CDR2 FRNRAP. The CDR3 here is CASGPGLAGGADTQYF. The CDR3 DNA sequence: TGTGCTAGTGGTCCGGGACTAGCGGGAGGGGCAGATACGCAGTATTTT.

The J gene is TRBJ1-2, the V gene TRBV19; D perhaps matches TRBD1 (6 bases). Germline loops: CDR1 LNHDA, CDR2 SQIVND (reference sequence). V gave up 3 bases and J gave up 4 bases, with 21 bases separating them. This CDR3 contains 17 residues. The CDR3: CASSILFGGRSSYGYTF. In nucleotides, the CDR3 is TGTGCCAGTAGTATTTTGTTTGGGGGGCGTTCGTCCTATGGCTACACCTTC.

The V gene is TRBV5-8, the J gene TRBJ2-3; perhaps D is TRBD1 or TRBD2 (5 bases each). This CDR3 spans 15 amino acids. V was pared by 0 bases and J by 0 bases, with 8 bases between. Germline V gene data show CDR1 as SGHTS and CDR2 as YDEGEE. The CDR3 nucleotides read TGTGCCAGCAGCTTGGGAGGGGCAAGCACAGATACGCAGTATTTT. Its translation is CASSLGGASTDTQYF.

This clone was seen just once. V usage is TRBV7-9 and J usage is TRBJ1-6; TRBD1 matches at 9 bases. Germline V gene sequence: CDR1 SEHNR, CDR2 FQNEAQ (reference sequence). V lost 3 bases, J lost 3 bases, and 6 bases stayed unmatched. CDR3 size: 17 residues. The CDR3 DNA is TGTGCCAGCAGCTTTATGCAGACAGGGGGCTATAATTCACCCCTCCACTTT. This sequence encodes CASSFMQTGGYNSPLHF.

As DNA, the CDR3 is TGTGCCAGCAGCTCAAAAGCGGGAACATCGAATGAGCAGTTCTTC. This gives the protein CASSSKAGTSNEQFF. The chain couples TRBV5-4 to TRBJ2-1, with 7 bases identical to TRBD2. Per the germline V gene, CDR1 is SGHNT and CDR2 is YYREEE (reference sequence). Trimming took 3 bases from V and 7 from J; bases not matched to a gene: 10. The CDR3 contains 15 residues.

The gene calls are TRBV13 and TRBJ2-6; 9 bases are a match to TRBD1. Trimming cost V 0 bases and J 2 bases; bases outside gene matches: 5. The length of the CDR3 is 18 residues. Germline assignment: CDR1 PRHDT and CDR2 FYEKMQ (reference sequence). CDR3 in amino acids: CASSLGTGGWAGANVLTF. The CDR3, as DNA: TGTGCCAGCAGCTTAGGGACAGGGGGTTGGGCTGGGGCCAACGTCCTGACTTTC.

The chain joins TRBV4-3 to TRBJ2-1; 7 nucleotides align to TRBD2. The germline gives CDR1 LGHNA, CDR2 YSLEER. V lost 0 bases and J lost 10; bases outside the gene matches: 9. The CDR3 has 15 amino acids. Here the CDR3 reads CASSQDPAGTTEQFF. In DNA form, the CDR3 reads TGCGCCAGCAGCCAAGATCCCGCCGGGACTACCGAGCAGTTCTTC.

The rearrangement links TRBV28 to TRBJ2-4, with D unclear. Germline CDR1 reads MDHEN; CDR2 reads SYDVKM. V was pared by 3 bases and J by 10 bases, with 4 bases between. The CDR3 covers 10 residues. The DNA for the CDR3 is TGTGCCAGCAGTTTTGGAATTCAGTACTTC. This translates into CASSFGIQYF.